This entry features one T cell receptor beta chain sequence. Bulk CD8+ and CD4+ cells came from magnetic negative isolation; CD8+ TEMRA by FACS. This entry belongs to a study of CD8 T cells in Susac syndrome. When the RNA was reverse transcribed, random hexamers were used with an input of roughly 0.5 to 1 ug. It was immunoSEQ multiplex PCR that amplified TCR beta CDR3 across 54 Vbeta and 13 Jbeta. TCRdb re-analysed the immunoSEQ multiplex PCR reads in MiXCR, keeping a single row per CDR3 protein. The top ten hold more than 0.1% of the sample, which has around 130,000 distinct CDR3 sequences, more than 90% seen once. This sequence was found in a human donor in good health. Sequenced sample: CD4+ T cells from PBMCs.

Written as DNA, the CDR3 is TGTGCCAGTAGTCTGCGAACCGGGGAGCTGTTTTTT. Encoded protein: CASSLRTGELFF. This rearrangement joins TRBV19 to TRBJ2-2; D not resolved. The V end lost 5 bases, the J end lost 5 bases, and 6 bases lay between the germline ends. The CDR3 length is 12 residues. The germline V gene encodes CDR1 LNHDA and CDR2 SQIVND (reference sequence).